This T cell receptor beta chain appears in the sequencing data of a study of graft-versus-host responses after intestinal transplantation. Only in-frame clones appear in the TCRdb table, and some are missing; sequencing was by immunoSEQ multiplex PCR. Of 40,000 or so clones listed, approximately 93% are singletons. Germline V gene data show CDR1 as LNHDA and CDR2 as SQIVND (reference sequence). This CDR3 contains 15 residues. Trimming shortened V by 0 bases and J by 5 bases, and 10 bases separated the two germline ends. This clone was counted once. Its antigen remains unidentified. The sample here was unstimulated CD8+ T cells sorted from spleen or lymph node cells, taken before transplant. The source of this sequence is a human donor who was the organ donor for an intestinal transplant. The gene calls are TRBV19 and TRBJ2-2; the D is unclear. For the CDR3, the DNA is TGTGCCAGTAGTATAGATCGGTCTCGAACCGGGGAGCTGTTTTTT. Translating it yields CASSIDRSRTGELFF.